This TCR beta chain was observed in a study of control samples from healthy donors and cancer patients (dated by TCRdb to 2018 to 2021). As regards this clone: Its antigen is unknown. Base quality data are lacking; no much larger clone is found one base away.

The CDR3 measures 11 amino acids from cysteine to phenylalanine. CDR3 DNA is the only sequence kept; it has 33 bases, read in frame from the first base. For CDR1 and CDR2, the germline V gene (reference sequence) lists LNHNV and YYDKDF. Cut back by 1 base and 7 bases, the V and J ends lie 4 bases apart. The receptor library was made with the immunoSEQ multiplex PCR assay. TCRdb mirrors the immuneACCESS table, restricted to in-frame sequences. Some clones are absent from its copies; in checked studies, under half trace to an unresolved V gene, and the reason for the others is unknown. This sample lists 90,000 or so clones; 88% were detected once. Roughly an eighth of the sample is in the top ten clones.

The sequence is built from TRBV15 and TRBJ1-2; the D gene identity is not certain. Specimen: blood. This receptor was obtained from a woman aged 70-85 years in good health. The DNA sequence is TGTGCCACCAGCAGAGGAGGTGGCTACACCTTC. This codes for CATSRGGGYTF.